Included here is one T cell receptor (beta chain) sequence, with context. There is no known antigen for this receptor. Per-base quality was not reported, and no clone a single base away is much larger than it. The data were taken from a study of PD-1 blockade in mismatch repair-deficient tumors (dated by TCRdb to 2015 to 2018). Regarding the complete study: The trial enrolled 86 consecutive patients with roughly 13 mismatch repair-deficient cancer types between late 2013 and late 2016, all previously treated and progressing. Deep sequencing of TCR CDR3 regions was used to track tumor-associated T cell clones in peripheral blood of patients responding to PD-1 blockade. Paper-wide results and their limitations: Clones residing in the tumor, which were often undetectable in blood before treatment, expanded quickly after pembrolizumab and then contracted, generally before radiologic responses.

For every enrolled patient, mismatch repair deficiency was confirmed by either polymerase chain reaction or immunohistochemistry. TCR sequencing was carried out for a few patients who responded to pembrolizumab therapy. In the phase II trial, pembrolizumab PD-1 blockade was tested prospectively in advanced mismatch repair-deficient cancers, no matter which tissue of origin the cancers came from. Peripheral blood T cell samples were serially collected before and at multiple times after PD-1 blockade was started. The timing of each blood sample was reported as weeks after the first dose of pembrolizumab. Via the germline V gene, CDR1 is SGHRS and CDR2 YFSETQ. CDR3 length: 15 amino acids, cysteine to phenylalanine. Only the CDR3 portion is preserved as DNA: 45 bases, with reading frame beginning at the first base. V is reduced by 5 bases and J by 6 bases, leaving a spacing of 20 bases between them. The library was prepared using the immunoSEQ multiplex PCR assay. TCRdb carries this immuneACCESS record with in-frame sequences only. Its versions omit some clonotypes, under half of them owing to an unresolved V gene in the studies checked, with the rest unexplained. This sample holds approximately 130,000 clones; about 85% were observed only once. The biggest ten clones account for roughly 13% of the sample.

This chain is built from TRBV5-1 and TRBJ1-2; the D gene is unclear. The specimen comprised peripheral blood, sampled 44 weeks after starting pembrolizumab. This sequence originates from an adult with mismatch repair-deficient cancer. The CDR3 region reads CASRAALERLDGYTF. The sequenced DNA: TGCGCCAGCAGGGCCGCCCTAGAAAGACTGGATGGCTACACCTTC.